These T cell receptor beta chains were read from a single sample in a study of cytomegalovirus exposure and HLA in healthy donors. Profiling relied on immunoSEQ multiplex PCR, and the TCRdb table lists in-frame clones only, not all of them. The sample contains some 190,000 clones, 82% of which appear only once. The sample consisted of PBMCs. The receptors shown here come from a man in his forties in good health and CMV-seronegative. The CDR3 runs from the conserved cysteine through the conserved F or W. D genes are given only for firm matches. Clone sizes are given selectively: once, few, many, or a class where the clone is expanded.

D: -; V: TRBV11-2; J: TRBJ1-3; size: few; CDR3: CASSLNPGGSPGNTIYF; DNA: TGTGCCAGCAGCCTAAACCCGGGAGGATCCCCTGGAAACACCATATATTTT
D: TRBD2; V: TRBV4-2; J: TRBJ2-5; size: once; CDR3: CASSPRIAGASRQETQYF; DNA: TGTGCCAGCAGCCCTCGAATAGCGGGGGCCTCCAGACAAGAGACCCAGTACTTC
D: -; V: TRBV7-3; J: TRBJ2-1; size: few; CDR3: CASSLGLTGYNEQFF; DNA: TGTGCCAGCAGCTTAGGACTAACAGGCTACAATGAGCAGTTCTTC
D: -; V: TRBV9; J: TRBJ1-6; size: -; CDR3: CASSVRGAPDNSPLHF; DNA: TGTGCCAGCAGCGTACGGGGGGCGCCCGATAATTCACCCCTCCACTTT
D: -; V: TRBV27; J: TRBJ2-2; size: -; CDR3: CASSTRTGELFF; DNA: TGTGCCAGCAGTACACGAACCGGGGAGCTGTTTTTT
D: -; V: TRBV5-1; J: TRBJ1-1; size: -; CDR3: CASSLAQGSRKAFF; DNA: TGCGCCAGCAGCTTGGCCCAGGGGAGTAGGAAAGCTTTCTTT
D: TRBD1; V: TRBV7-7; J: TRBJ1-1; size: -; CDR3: CASSFKQGAEAFF; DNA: TGTGCTAGCAGCTTTAAGCAGGGGGCTGAAGCTTTCTTT
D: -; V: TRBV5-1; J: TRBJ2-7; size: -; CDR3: CASSALQGSYEQYF; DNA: TGCGCCAGCAGCGCCCTACAGGGTTCCTACGAGCAGTACTTC
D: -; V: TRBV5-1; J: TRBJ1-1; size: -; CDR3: CASSLVVGTVNTEAFF; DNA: TGCGCCAGCAGCCTGGTGGTGGGCACGGTGAACACTGAAGCTTTCTTT
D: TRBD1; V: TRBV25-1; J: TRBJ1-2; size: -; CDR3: CASSPRYFGTGYKDGYTF; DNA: TGTGCCAGCAGTCCCCGGTATTTCGGGACAGGGTATAAGGATGGCTACACCTTC
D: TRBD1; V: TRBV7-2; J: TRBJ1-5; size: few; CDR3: CASSVTGGGQPQHF; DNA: TGTGCCAGCAGCGTTACAGGGGGAGGTCAGCCCCAGCATTTT
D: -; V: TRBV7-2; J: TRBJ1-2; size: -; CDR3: CASSYVSGTPYGYTF; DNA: TGTGCCAGCAGCTATGTTTCAGGGACACCGTATGGCTACACCTTC
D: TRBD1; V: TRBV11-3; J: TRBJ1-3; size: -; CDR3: CASSLARGPGNTIYF; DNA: TGTGCCAGCAGCTTGGCCAGGGGGCCTGGAAACACCATATATTTT